This TCR beta chain was found in a study of blood T cells in healthy people across ages. Study background: Roughly one uniquely barcoded beta molecule per two T cells was captured.

Sample-barcoded 5' priming and a J-beta primer mix drove a second PCR of roughly 6 to 12 cycles. From the 5' RACE reads, TCRdb called clonotypes with MiXCR, one entry per CDR3 protein. The sample yields 790,000 or so distinct CDR3 sequences, roughly 46% seen once. Of note for this clonotype: Its antigen is currently unknown. It may be a read error: a sequence one base away is much more abundant.

Whole-study findings and limits: PBMCs that were unsorted prevented a conclusive naive versus antigen-experienced comparison.

This CDR3 contains 14 residues. Germline CDR1 reads DFQATT; CDR2 reads SNEGSKA (reference sequence). V is TRBV20-1 and J is TRBJ2-3, with 9 bases aligning to TRBD2. Material: blood. The sequence came from a man older than 75 in good health. The CDR3 loop is CNARVLAGTDTQYF. CDR3 nucleotide sequence: TGCAATGCTAGAGTCCTAGCGGGGACTGATACGCAGTATTTT.